The sequence of this T cell receptor beta chain was determined in a study of cytomegalovirus exposure and HLA in healthy donors. At the level of the study: Inside one of the first data releases sat 80 million to 95 million unique TCRs taken from HLA-typed donors. Whole-study results and caveats: In a later analysis, parvovirus B19, influenza, CMV and Epstein-Barr virus appeared linked to several top co-occurrence clusters. Sequencing likely caused a cluster of highly shared sequence variants. Listed as cytomegalovirus-associated were over 150 TCR beta chains.

PCR amplification relied on 60 Vbeta primers (plus 13 Jbeta primers). Profiling relied on immunoSEQ multiplex PCR, and the TCRdb table lists in-frame clones only, not all of them. The repertoire holds about 100,000 clones, with roughly three quarters as singletons. The CDR3 totals 15 residues. The germline V gene has CDR1 MNHEY and CDR2 SVGAGI. The V and J ends lost 5 bases and 6 bases, in that order; junction bases with no gene match: 10. In regard to this clone: Its antigen is not known.

V is TRBV6-5 and J is TRBJ1-2; TRBD1 matches at 9 bases. The sequence was obtained from a female donor in good health and CMV-seropositive. The sample was PBMCs. The CDR3 region is CASSLSGQGSDGYTF. The DNA for the CDR3 is TGTGCCAGCAGTCTTTCGGGACAGGGAAGCGATGGCTACACCTTC.